This entry lists 4 T cell receptor beta chains sequenced from one sample in a study of cytomegalovirus exposure and HLA in healthy donors. Researchers ran the PCR with 60 Vbeta and 13 Jbeta primers. Method: immunoSEQ multiplex PCR; TCRdb's copy keeps in-frame clones and lacks some. The sample yields about 98,000 clones, 80% to 85% seen once. The sample comprised PBMCs. These receptors all come from a man in his forties in good health and CMV-seronegative.

The chain links TRBV29-1 to TRBJ1-3, with D perhaps TRBD1 (5 bases). Trimming pared 3 bases from V and 8 bases from J, leaving 11 bases between. Germline V gives CDR1 SQVTM, CDR2 ANQGSEA. The length of the CDR3 is 12 residues. This CDR3 is CSVDPGGDTIYF. Written as DNA, the CDR3 is TGCAGCGTTGACCCGGGAGGGGACACCATATATTTT.

The chain uses TRBV6-1 and TRBJ1-6; unclear D gene. The CDR3 has 14 residues. V was trimmed by 7 bases and J by 8 bases, leaving 15 bases between them. CDR1 and CDR2 from the germline V gene are MNHNS and SASEGT. DNA of the CDR3: TGTGCCAGCACACCGACCTTAGCGGATTCACCCCTCCACTTT. This translates into CASTPTLADSPLHF.

The chain carries TRBV5-1 and TRBJ1-2, with TRBD1 matching 10 bases. With V trimmed by 1 base and J by 4 bases, 10 bases remained unmatched. CDR1 and CDR2 (germline): SGHRS, YFSETQ. The CDR3 is made up of 17 amino acids. The CDR3 reads CASSLTGTGAQTYGYTF. As DNA, the CDR3 is TGCGCCAGCAGCTTGACCGGGACAGGGGCCCAAACCTATGGCTACACCTTC.

This clone turned up a few times. The chain couples TRBV5-1 to TRBJ1-1; perhaps TRBD1 as D (6 bases). From germline, CDR1 is SGHRS and CDR2 YFSETQ. With 4 bases removed from V and 0 bases from J, the gap between germline ends came to 22 bases. This CDR3 spans 18 amino acids. CDR3 sequence reads: CASSGGRGYRGMNTEAFF. The DNA of the CDR3 is TGCGCCAGCAGCGGGGGCAGGGGTTATCGTGGGATGAACACTGAAGCTTTCTTT.